This passage covers 14 T cell receptor beta chains from one sample sequenced in a study of shared clonotypes between healthy human individuals. Assay used: immunoSEQ multiplex PCR; TCRdb lists only in-frame clones, some missing. The data contain roughly 2,500,000 clones, 93% of them singletons. The sample was naive CD4+ T cells from PBMCs. Subset reported: CD45RA+ positively selected. These receptors came from a man between 18 and 35 years old in good health. Some clones in this sample may be carry-over from other donors' samples.

The rearrangement links TRBV6-4 to TRBJ2-7; D is perhaps TRBD1 (5 bases). The V gene's germline CDR1 is MRHNA and CDR2 SNTAGT. Between the trimmed V and J ends, which lost 0 bases and 0 bases, there was a span of 12 bases. The CDR3 spans 16 residues. The CDR3 here is CASSDSLNRSSYEQYF. The CDR3 nucleotides read TGTGCCAGCAGTGACTCGCTTAACAGGTCCTCCTACGAGCAGTACTTC.

This clone occurred a few times. The chain's CDR3 is CSASGGTFF. The DNA for the CDR3 is TGCAGTGCTAGTGGGGGAACTTTCTTT. The V gene is TRBV20-1, the J gene TRBJ1-1, with D perhaps TRBD1 (5 bases). The CDR3 extends over 9 amino acids. V gave up 3 bases and J gave up 12 bases, with 8 bases separating them. CDR1 and CDR2 (germline): DFQATT, SNEGSKA (reference sequence).

This clone was seen once. This rearrangement joins TRBV7-9 to TRBJ2-7, with 8 bases aligning to TRBD2. V shed 5 bases and J 0 bases; nucleotides not matched to a gene: 6. Germline V gene sequence: CDR1 SEHNR, CDR2 FQNEAQ (reference sequence). There are 15 residues in the CDR3. CDR3 residues: CASSPLSGSSYEQYF. The DNA of the CDR3 is TGTGCCAGCAGCCCCCTCAGCGGGAGCTCCTACGAGCAGTACTTC.

The chain links TRBV27 to TRBJ1-4, with D maybe TRBD1 (5 bases). This CDR3 is 15 amino acids long. Between the trimmed V and J ends, which lost 4 bases and 8 bases, there was a span of 17 bases. Germline V gene data show CDR1 as MNHEY and CDR2 as SMNVEV (reference sequence). CDR3 amino acids: CASSSPGGVEEKLFF. The CDR3 DNA is TGTGCCAGCAGTTCCCCCGGAGGGGTGGAAGAAAAACTGTTTTTT.

The count of this clone is one. The chain employs TRBV19 and TRBJ1-1, with TRBD1 matching 7 bases. Germline V gives CDR1 LNHDA, CDR2 SQIVND (reference sequence). The J segment lost 9 bases and the V segment lost 7 bases, leaving 5 bases of the junction unmatched. The CDR3 sequence is 11 residues long. Here the CDR3 reads CASTGGWKAFF. CDR3 sequence (DNA): TGTGCCAGTACAGGGGGGTGGAAAGCTTTCTTT.

The J gene is TRBJ2-2, the V gene TRBV30, with TRBD2 matching over 14 bases. The J segment lost 0 bases and the V segment lost 7 bases, leaving 10 bases of the junction unmatched. The CDR3 has 18 amino acids. The germline V gene encodes CDR1 GTSNPN and CDR2 SVGIG (reference sequence). The CDR3 region is CASDRGLAGVANTGELFF. The CDR3 nucleotides are TGTGCCTCCGACAGGGGACTAGCGGGAGTGGCGAACACCGGGGAGCTGTTTTTT.

Remarks on this clone: The same CDR3 also results from other DNA sequences found in this sample. The chain employs TRBV7-3 and TRBJ1-1; 7 bases are a match to TRBD1. Germline trimming cut 5 bases from V and 4 bases from J; bases unmatched to any gene: 7. CDR1 SGHTA and CDR2 FQGTGA come from the germline V gene. This CDR3 contains 14 residues. The CDR3 nucleotides are TGTGCCAGCAGCCTGACAGGGAGAAGCACTGAAGCTTTCTTT. It yields the protein CASSLTGRSTEAFF. The entire variable domain, with the rest obtained from reference TRBV7-3 and TRBJ1-1, is as follows: GAGVSQTPSNKVTEKGKYVELRCDPISGHTALYWYRQSLGQGPEFLIYFQGTGAADDSGLPNDRFFAVRPEGSVSTLKIQRTERGDSAVYLCASSLTGRSTEAFFGQGTRLTVV.

This clone was recorded once. The V call is TRBV5-1, the J call TRBJ2-1; the D gene is possibly TRBD1 (7 bases). The germline V gene has CDR1 SGHRS and CDR2 YFSETQ. V gave up 0 bases and J gave up 1 base, with 11 bases separating them. The CDR3 is 16 amino acids. CDR3 coding DNA: TGCGCCAGCAGCTTGGAGGAGGGGGCATCCTACAATGAGCAGTTCTTC. It is translated as CASSLEEGASYNEQFF.

This clone was seen only once. The V and J genes are TRBV6-5 and TRBJ2-1; D gene unclear. The germline V and J ends were trimmed by 0 bases and 4 bases, with 7 bases remaining between them. The CDR3 totals 14 residues. Germline lookup yields CDR1 MNHEY and CDR2 SVGAGI. As DNA, the CDR3 is TGTGCCAGCAGTTACTCGACCAGATACAATGAGCAGTTCTTC. Amino acids: CASSYSTRYNEQFF.

Points on this clone: Other DNA sequences within the sample encode an identical CDR3. In nucleotides, the CDR3 is TGTGCCAGCAGCTTGGGGACTAGCGGTTACAATGAGCAGTTCTTC. Encoded protein: CASSLGTSGYNEQFF. The chain uses TRBV11-3 and TRBJ2-1, with 11 bases identical to TRBD2. The CDR3 spans 15 residues. Germline trimming cut 3 bases from V and 4 bases from J; bases unmatched to any gene: 2. Germline lookup yields CDR1 SGHNT and CDR2 YENEEA. Looking up the rest from reference TRBV11-3 and TRBJ2-1 gives the full variable domain: EAGVVQSPRYKIIEKKQPVAFWCNPISGHNTLYWYLQNLGQGPELLIRYENEEAVDDSQLPKDRFSAERLKGVDSTLKIQPAELGDSAVYLCASSLGTSGYNEQFFGPGTRLTVL.

The chain joins TRBV6-1 to TRBJ2-1, with 7 bases aligning to TRBD1. The CDR3 covers 15 residues. Trimming removed 6 bases from V and 8 bases from J; junction bases left unmatched: 13. CDR1 and CDR2 (germline): MNHNS, SASEGT. The CDR3: CASRQQGISGDEQFF. Written as DNA, the CDR3 is TGTGCCAGCAGACAACAGGGGATCAGCGGAGATGAGCAGTTCTTC.

The rearrangement joins TRBV5-4 to TRBJ1-2; D may be TRBD1 (6 bases). V was clipped by 0 bases and J by 3 bases, with 15 bases between them. The germline V gene has CDR1 SGHNT and CDR2 YYREEE (reference sequence). The CDR3 is 16 amino acids. The CDR3 DNA sequence: TGTGCCAGCAGCTTGGCGCGTGGGGGGCTGGACTATGGCTACACCTTC. Protein product: CASSLARGGLDYGYTF.

V usage is TRBV14 and J usage is TRBJ2-1, with D maybe TRBD1 (5 bases). This CDR3 region has 17 residues. The ends were cut back, 0 bases at V and 6 bases at J, with 18 bases in the middle. Germline lookup yields CDR1 SGHDN and CDR2 FVKESK. The CDR3: CASSQEHRAGIINEQFF. The CDR3 DNA is TGTGCCAGCAGCCAAGAACATCGGGCAGGGATAATCAATGAGCAGTTCTTC.

A few counts support this clone. The V call is TRBV2, the J call TRBJ1-1, with D unresolved. CDR3 length: 11 amino acids. Germline CDR1 SNHLY, CDR2 FYNNEI. Trimming took 5 bases from V and 6 from J, leaving 7 bases between them. The CDR3 is CASSQRAEAFF. CDR3 in DNA: TGTGCCAGCAGTCAACGTGCTGAAGCTTTCTTT.